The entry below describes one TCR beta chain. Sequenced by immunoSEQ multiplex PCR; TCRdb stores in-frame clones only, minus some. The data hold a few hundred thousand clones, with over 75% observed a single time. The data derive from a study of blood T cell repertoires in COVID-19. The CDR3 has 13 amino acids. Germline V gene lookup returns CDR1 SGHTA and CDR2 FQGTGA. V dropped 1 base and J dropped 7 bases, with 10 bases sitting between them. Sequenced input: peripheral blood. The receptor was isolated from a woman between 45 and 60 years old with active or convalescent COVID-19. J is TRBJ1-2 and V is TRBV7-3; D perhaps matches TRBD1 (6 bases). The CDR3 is CASSLNRDGGYTF. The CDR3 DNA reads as TGTGCCAGCAGCTTAAACAGGGATGGTGGCTACACCTTC.